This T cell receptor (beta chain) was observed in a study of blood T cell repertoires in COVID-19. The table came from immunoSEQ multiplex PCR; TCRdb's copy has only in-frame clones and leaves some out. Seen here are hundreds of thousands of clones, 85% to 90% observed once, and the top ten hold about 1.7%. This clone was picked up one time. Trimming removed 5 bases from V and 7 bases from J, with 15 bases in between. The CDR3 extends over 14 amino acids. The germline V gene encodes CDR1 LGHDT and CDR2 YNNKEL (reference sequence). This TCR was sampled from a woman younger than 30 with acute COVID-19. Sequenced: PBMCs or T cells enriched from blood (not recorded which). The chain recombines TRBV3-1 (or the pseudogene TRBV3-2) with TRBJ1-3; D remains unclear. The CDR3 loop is CASSSSRFYNTIYF. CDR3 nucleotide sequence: TGTGCCAGCAGCAGTTCCAGGTTCTACAACACCATATATTTT.